This T cell receptor (beta chain) was profiled in a study of shared clonotypes between healthy human individuals. Study observations and caveats: Only blood underwent sampling, and tissue repertoires likely differ. Compared with clonotypes that all four donors shared, non-shared clonotypes had lower generation probabilities. Sequencing depth was expected to affect clonotype sharing among donors.

It was CD45RO-negative cells, positively selected for CCR7, that made up naive CD8 cells, with terminally differentiated effector memory CD45RA+ cells excluded. Concerning this clone itself: Its antigen is as yet unknown.

Each cell subset's genomic DNA was divided evenly among several immunoSEQ plates. The data were produced by immunoSEQ multiplex PCR, yet TCRdb's version contains in-frame clones alone and is incomplete. The repertoire has about 2.2 million clones, about 94% of them found once; the top ten carry around 1.8%. Trimming removed 3 bases from V and 0 bases from J; junction bases left unmatched: 1. The CDR3 spans 15 residues. The V gene's germline CDR1 is SGHNT and CDR2 YYREEE (reference sequence). The sample was naive CD8+ T cells from PBMCs. The sequence was collected from a man between 18 and 35 years old in good health. Some clones in this sample may be carry-over from other donors' samples. The chain links TRBV5-4 to TRBJ2-3; the match to TRBD2 covers 10 bases. The CDR3 loop is CASSYSGRSTDTQYF. CDR3 bases: TGTGCCAGCAGCTATAGCGGGAGGAGCACAGATACGCAGTATTTT. Full variable domain (outside the CDR3, taken from reference TRBV5-4 and TRBJ2-3): ETGVTQSPTHLIKTRGQQVTLRCSSQSGHNTVSWYQQALGQGPQFIFQYYREEENGRGNFPPRFSGLQFPNYSSELNVNALELDDSALYLCASSYSGRSTDTQYFGPGTRLTVL.